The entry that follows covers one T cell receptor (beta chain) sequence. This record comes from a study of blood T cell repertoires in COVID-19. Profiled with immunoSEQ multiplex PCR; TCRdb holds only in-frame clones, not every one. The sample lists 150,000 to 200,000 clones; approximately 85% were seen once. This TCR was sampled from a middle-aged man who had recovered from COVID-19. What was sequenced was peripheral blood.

The CDR3 reads CASSLTGHQTHTGELFF. The CDR3 nucleotides are TGTGCCAGCAGCTTAACGGGGCACCAGACTCACACCGGGGAGCTGTTTTTT. The chain is built from TRBV7-3 and TRBJ2-2; perhaps TRBD1 as D (5 bases). The CDR3 contains 17 residues. The germline V and J ends were trimmed by 0 bases and 3 bases, with 14 bases remaining between them. Germline values: CDR1 SGHTA, CDR2 FQGTGA. Drawing the rest from reference TRBV7-3 and TRBJ2-2, the complete variable domain is GAGVSQTPSNKVTEKGKYVELRCDPISGHTALYWYRQSLGQGPEFLIYFQGTGAADDSGLPNDRFFAVRPEGSVSTLKIQRTERGDSAVYLCASSLTGHQTHTGELFFGEGSRLTVL.